The 28 T cell receptor beta chains below all came from one sample that was sequenced in a study of blood T cell repertoires in COVID-19. Sequenced by immunoSEQ multiplex PCR; TCRdb stores in-frame clones only, minus some. Of approximately 200,000 clones listed, 84% are singletons. The specimen sequenced was PBMCs or T cells enriched from blood (not recorded which). Receptors were obtained from a woman in her 30s who had recovered from COVID-19.

The gene calls are TRBV7-9 and TRBJ2-7; 8 positions match TRBD2. Germline CDR1 SEHNR, CDR2 FQNEAQ (reference sequence). The CDR3 spans 16 residues. The J segment lost 3 bases and the V segment lost 2 bases, leaving 9 bases of the junction unmatched. CDR3 sequence reads: CASSLLAGTLLYEQYF. The CDR3 DNA is TGTGCCAGCAGCTTATTAGCGGGAACCCTTCTCTACGAGCAGTACTTC.

The chain combines TRBV27 with TRBJ2-5, with 11 positions matching TRBD2. The junction had 2 bases not matched to a gene; V was cut back by 0 bases and J by 2 bases. This CDR3 spans 16 amino acids. CDR1 is MNHEY and CDR2 is SMNVEV in the germline V gene (reference sequence). The CDR3 DNA reads as TGTGCCAGCAGTTTATCGGGGACTAGCGGACAAGAGACCCAGTACTTC. Residues: CASSLSGTSGQETQYF.

The V call is TRBV12-3 or TRBV12-4, the J call TRBJ2-4, with 9 bases matching TRBD2. This CDR3 has 13 amino acids. V lost 9 bases and J lost 9; bases outside the gene matches: 9. The CDR3 region is CASHDRRGGIQYF. CDR3 bases: TGTGCCAGTCACGACAGGCGGGGGGGCATTCAGTACTTC.

This rearrangement joins TRBV3-1 (or the pseudogene TRBV3-2) to TRBJ2-7, with 7 bases matching TRBD2. Germline lookup yields CDR1 LGHDT and CDR2 YNNKEL (reference sequence). V lost 4 bases to trimming and J lost 1 base; unmatched junction nucleotides: 10. CDR3 length: 16 amino acids. The CDR3 bases are TGTGCCAGCAGCCTCAAGTCCGGACTAGGGTCCTACGAGCAGTACTTC. The encoded protein is CASSLKSGLGSYEQYF.

The V and J genes are TRBV18 and TRBJ1-2; tentative D call: TRBD1 (6 bases). Germline CDR1 reads KGHSH; CDR2 reads LQKENI. V was trimmed by 3 bases and J by 5 bases, leaving 10 bases between them. CDR3 length: 13 residues. CDR3 in amino acids: CASSPAGAYGYTF. Written as DNA, the CDR3 is TGTGCCAGCTCACCCGCAGGGGCTTATGGCTACACCTTC.

V and J are TRBV29-1 and TRBJ2-2, with TRBD2 matching over 9 bases. CDR1 and CDR2 from the germline V gene are SQVTM and ANQGSEA. This CDR3 contains 13 residues. V dropped 4 bases and J dropped 3; count of bases not matched to a gene: 0. The CDR3 sequence is CSVGLADTGELFF. DNA for the CDR3: TGCAGCGTTGGACTAGCGGACACCGGGGAGCTGTTTTTT.

V is TRBV3-1 (or the pseudogene TRBV3-2) and J is TRBJ2-7; TRBD2 agrees at 8 bases. The CDR3 is 18 residues long. Germline values: CDR1 LGHDT, CDR2 YNNKEL (reference sequence). The V gene end was trimmed by 4 bases and the J gene end by 2 bases; junction bases not matched to a gene: 16. The CDR3 here is CASSRAGVFSPPPYEQYF. The CDR3 nucleotides are TGTGCCAGCAGCCGAGCGGGAGTATTCTCCCCACCCCCCTACGAGCAGTACTTC.

The chain joins TRBV6-5 to TRBJ2-7; 8 bases fit TRBD1. With 7 bases clipped from V and 6 bases from J, the junction kept 14 bases outside the gene matches. CDR1 is MNHEY, CDR2 SVGAGI, per germline. This CDR3 has 15 amino acids. CDR3 amino acids: CASKPSPGQGGEQYV. In DNA, the CDR3 is TGTGCCAGCAAGCCATCCCCCGGACAGGGCGGCGAGCAGTACGTC.

This rearrangement joins TRBV9 to TRBJ2-3, with TRBD2 matching 14 bases. V shed 2 bases, J shed 5 bases, and the junction held 7 bases outside the gene matches. The CDR3 contains 17 residues. Looked up from germline, CDR1 is SGDLS and CDR2 is YYNGEE. CDR3 residues: CASSVSGLAGVGDTQYF. As DNA, the CDR3 is TGTGCCAGCAGCGTTTCGGGACTAGCGGGAGTAGGAGATACGCAGTATTTT.

The CDR3 region is CASGLSNTEAFF. The CDR3 DNA follows: TGTGCTAGTGGTCTGTCGAACACTGAAGCTTTCTTT. The chain employs TRBV12-5 and TRBJ1-1; D gene uncertain. The CDR3 spans 12 residues. Germline V lookup: CDR1 LGHNT, CDR2 FRNRAP. Trimming cost V 5 bases and J 1 base, with 5 bases left between them.

This rearrangement joins TRBV5-6 to TRBJ2-7; D might be TRBD2 (6 bases). Deletions cut 3 bases from V and 7 bases from J, with 11 bases between. The CDR3 has 12 amino acids. The germline gives CDR1 SGHDT, CDR2 YYEEEE. CDR3 in amino acids: CASSSQGLEQYV. In DNA, the CDR3 is TGTGCCAGCAGCTCTCAGGGACTTGAGCAGTACGTC.

The J gene is TRBJ1-1, the V gene TRBV5-1, with TRBD1 as a possible D gene (6 bases). Per germline, CDR1 SGHRS and CDR2 YFSETQ. The CDR3 is 17 amino acids. Trimming stripped 4 bases from V and 0 bases from J, with 19 bases between. CDR3 region: CASSPGQPIKMNTEAFF. The CDR3 coding sequence is TGCGCCAGCAGCCCGGGACAACCGATTAAAATGAACACTGAAGCTTTCTTT.

The V gene is TRBV6-6, the J gene TRBJ2-7, with 10 nucleotides matching TRBD1. Germline V gene data show CDR1 as MNHNY and CDR2 as SVGAGI (reference sequence). The CDR3 contains 15 residues. V was clipped by 6 bases and J by 2 bases; unmatched bases: 7. CDR3 in amino acids: CASRKDRGPTYEQYV. Here the CDR3 DNA reads TGTGCCAGCAGAAAAGACAGGGGGCCCACCTACGAGCAGTACGTC.

The genes are TRBV20-1 and TRBJ2-3; 7 bases are a match to TRBD2. The CDR3 totals 15 residues. Germline V gene sequence: CDR1 DFQATT, CDR2 SNEGSKA (reference sequence). V trimming: 3 bases; J trimming: 6 bases; junction bases outside the gene matches: 12. The CDR3 coding sequence is TGCAGTGCTAGTTTCGGGGGGTCCTCTCCCGATACGCAGTATTTT. Protein: CSASFGGSSPDTQYF.

The chain's CDR3 is CASSLEGDSGANVLTF. CDR3 nucleotides: TGCGCCAGCAGCTTGGAAGGGGACTCTGGGGCCAACGTCCTGACTTTC. The V call is TRBV5-1, the J call TRBJ2-6, with TRBD1 as a possible D gene (5 bases). Trimming stripped 0 bases from V and 0 bases from J, with 7 bases between. The CDR3 loop spans 16 amino acids. Germline CDR1 and CDR2: SGHRS and YFSETQ.

The J gene is TRBJ1-3, the V gene TRBV2, with unresolved D. Deletions cut 4 bases from V and 4 bases from J, with 11 bases between. The germline gives CDR1 SNHLY, CDR2 FYNNEI. This CDR3 has 14 amino acids. Here the CDR3 DNA reads TGTGCCAGCAGTGTACACCGAACCGGAAACACCATATATTTT. The encoded protein is CASSVHRTGNTIYF.

With regard to this clone: It is likely a read error: a sequence one base away is far more abundant. The rearrangement uses TRBV28 and TRBJ2-2; TRBD1 agrees at 8 bases. V lost 5 bases, J lost 1 base, and 3 bases stayed unmatched. The CDR3 is made up of 15 amino acids. The V gene's germline CDR1 is MDHEN and CDR2 SYDVKM. The CDR3 here is CASSAGTGNTGELFF. In DNA form, the CDR3 reads TGTGCCAGCAGTGCCGGGACAGGGAACACCGGGGAGCTGTTTTTT.

The J gene is TRBJ1-4, the V gene TRBV18, with TRBD1 as a possible D gene (5 bases). The CDR3 length is 18 residues. CDR1 and CDR2 (germline): KGHSH, LQKENI. Trimming cost V 3 bases and J 5 bases, with 22 bases left between them. CDR3 sequence reads: CASSPQAPIGALNEKLFF. As DNA, the CDR3 is TGTGCCAGCTCACCTCAGGCACCCATAGGGGCGCTAAATGAAAAACTGTTTTTT.

The rearrangement links TRBV28 to TRBJ1-4; 12 nucleotides agree with TRBD1. J lost 4 bases, V lost 8 bases, and 5 bases had no gene match. Germline V gene data show CDR1 as MDHEN and CDR2 as SYDVKM. This CDR3 has 15 amino acids. CDR3 sequence reads: CASGTGGALNEKLFF. DNA of the CDR3: TGTGCCAGCGGGACAGGGGGCGCTCTTAATGAAAAACTGTTTTTT.

The chain uses TRBV18 and TRBJ1-2; D is unresolved. Germline CDR1 is KGHSH and CDR2 is LQKENI. The V end lost 3 bases, the J end lost 4 bases, and 9 bases lay between the germline ends. The CDR3 spans 13 residues. The CDR3 loop is CASSPLGGYGYTF. The CDR3 DNA reads TGTGCCAGCTCACCTTTAGGAGGCTATGGCTACACCTTC.

The V and J genes are TRBV15 and TRBJ1-3; D not certain. Germline CDR1 is LNHNV and CDR2 is YYDKDF (reference sequence). V was shortened by 1 base and J by 0 bases, with 4 bases between the two germline ends. This CDR3 comprises 14 residues. This CDR3 is CATSRGSSGNTIYF. CDR3 DNA sequence: TGTGCCACCAGCAGAGGCAGCTCTGGAAACACCATATATTTT.

The rearrangement links TRBV11-2 to TRBJ1-2; the match to TRBD1 covers 9 bases. This CDR3 spans 15 amino acids. The ends lost 4 bases at V and 4 bases at J; junction bases unmatched: 7. Germline V gives CDR1 SGHAT, CDR2 FQNNGV. The CDR3: CASSSPDRGGYGYTF. CDR3 coding DNA: TGTGCCAGCAGCTCTCCGGACAGGGGCGGCTATGGCTACACCTTC.

The gene calls are TRBV5-1 and TRBJ2-5, with D possibly being TRBD1 (6 bases). The V end lost 4 bases, the J end lost 5 bases, and 24 bases lay between the germline ends. CDR1 is SGHRS, CDR2 YFSETQ, per germline. The CDR3 spans 17 residues. The CDR3 DNA sequence: TGCGCCAGCAGCATACACCAACAGGGAAATGTAGGGGAGACCCAGTACTTC. Residues: CASSIHQQGNVGETQYF.

V and J are TRBV14 and TRBJ2-3, with D unclear. CDR3 size: 12 residues. Germline V gene data show CDR1 as SGHDN and CDR2 as FVKESK. The germline V and J ends were trimmed by 1 base and 8 bases, with 7 bases remaining between them. CDR3 protein: CASSQVLFTQYF. CDR3 DNA: TGTGCCAGCAGCCAAGTACTCTTTACGCAGTATTTT.

The chain uses TRBV5-4 and TRBJ2-3; 12 bases are shared with TRBD2. CDR1 is SGHNT and CDR2 is YYREEE in the germline V gene (reference sequence). The CDR3 contains 16 residues. The V segment lost 4 bases and the J segment 6 bases; nucleotides outside the gene matches: 9. The CDR3: CASSTRLAGVGDTQYF. The CDR3 DNA follows: TGTGCCAGCAGCACTAGACTAGCGGGAGTTGGGGATACGCAGTATTTT.

This chain joins TRBV6-5 and TRBJ2-7; 9 bases map to TRBD1. The CDR3 sequence is 14 residues long. V shed 7 bases and J 4 bases; nucleotides not matched to a gene: 8. The germline gives CDR1 MNHEY, CDR2 SVGAGI. For the CDR3, the DNA is TGTGCCAGCAACCCCGGACAGGGGTCTTACGAGCAGTACTTC. As protein: CASNPGQGSYEQYF.

The chain recombines TRBV14 with TRBJ1-1; D ambiguous. Deletions cut 7 bases from V and 6 bases from J, with 15 bases between. CDR1 and CDR2 from the germline V gene are SGHDN and FVKESK. The length of the CDR3 is 13 residues. CDR3 loop: CASTNFEGAEAFF. The CDR3 bases are TGTGCCAGCACCAACTTTGAGGGCGCTGAAGCTTTCTTT.

The chain uses TRBV7-9 and TRBJ2-1, with D perhaps TRBD2 (5 bases). The CDR3 is 14 amino acids. V lost 3 bases and J lost 4, with 10 bases in between. Germline CDR1 and CDR2: SEHNR and FQNEAQ (reference sequence). In DNA, the CDR3 is TGTGCCAGCAGCTTCCGGGGTTCGTACAATGAGCAGTTCTTC. Translation: CASSFRGSYNEQFF.